Following are 7 T cell receptor beta chains from one sample sequenced in a study of T cells in localized non-small cell lung cancer. The assay was immunoSEQ multiplex PCR, and TCRdb's table has in-frame clones only and misses some. This sample yields 130,000 or so clones, of which roughly 90% are seen a single time; over 1.5% belongs to the top ten. This specimen was peripheral blood, taken before any cancer treatment. Receptor source: a female donor older than 55 with stage I lung adenocarcinoma.

CDR3 coding DNA: TGTGCCAGCAGCCAAGGGGTAGCGGGAAGGGAGACCCAGTACTTC. It yields the protein CASSQGVAGRETQYF. The chain carries TRBV14 and TRBJ2-5; TRBD2 aligns across 8 bases. Germline V gene lookup returns CDR1 SGHDN and CDR2 FVKESK. The CDR3 has 15 amino acids. Germline trimming cut 1 base from V and 5 bases from J; bases unmatched to any gene: 6.

The genes are TRBV2 and TRBJ2-1; 7 bases line up with TRBD1. This CDR3 region has 14 residues. The germline V gene encodes CDR1 SNHLY and CDR2 FYNNEI. With V trimmed by 6 bases and J by 2 bases, 4 bases remained unmatched. The CDR3: CASRQGLAYNEQFF. The CDR3 nucleotides read TGTGCCAGCAGACAGGGGTTAGCCTACAATGAGCAGTTCTTC.

The chain links TRBV11-2 to TRBJ2-3; 10 bases line up with TRBD1. After removal of 6 bases from V and 3 bases from J, the junction contained 6 bases not matched to a gene. The CDR3 has 15 residues. Germline CDR1 and CDR2: SGHAT and FQNNGV. CDR3 protein: CASRPWGQGTDTQYF. The DNA of the CDR3 is TGTGCCAGCAGGCCGTGGGGACAGGGGACAGATACGCAGTATTTT.

The CDR3, as DNA: TGCGCCAGCACTAGGACGGCGTCCTCTGGGGCCAACGTCCTGACTTTC. This encodes CASTRTASSGANVLTF. V and J are TRBV5-1 and TRBJ2-6; D uncertain. CDR1 and CDR2 (germline): SGHRS, YFSETQ. CDR3 length: 16 amino acids. Deletions cut 6 bases from V and 0 bases from J, with 13 bases between.

The V gene is TRBV5-4, the J gene TRBJ1-4; D may be TRBD1 (5 bases). Germline V gene sequence: CDR1 SGHNT, CDR2 YYREEE (reference sequence). V lost 4 bases to trimming and J lost 7 bases, with 14 bases between them. CDR3 size: 14 residues. This CDR3 is CASSTGGTIEKLFF. As DNA, the CDR3 is TGTGCCAGCAGCACGGGGGGGACGATTGAAAAACTGTTTTTT.

The count of this clone is one. V gene TRBV27 combines with J gene TRBJ2-7; 8 positions match TRBD1. CDR3 length: 16 residues. J lost 2 bases, V lost 4 bases, and 10 bases had no gene match. Germline V gene sequence: CDR1 MNHEY, CDR2 SMNVEV (reference sequence). The CDR3 coding sequence is TGTGCCAGCAGTTCCGGGCAGAGACAGGGGACCTACGAGCAGTACTTC. Its protein product is CASSSGQRQGTYEQYF.

The CDR3 reads CASRPPGISYEQYF. CDR3 nucleotides: TGTGCCAGTAGACCCCCGGGAATCTCCTACGAGCAGTACTTC. The chain couples TRBV19 to TRBJ2-7; possible D gene TRBD2, 5 bases. The CDR3 runs 14 residues. The V end was cut by 6 bases, the J end by 0 bases, with 12 bases between. CDR1 and CDR2 from the germline V gene are LNHDA and SQIVND (reference sequence).